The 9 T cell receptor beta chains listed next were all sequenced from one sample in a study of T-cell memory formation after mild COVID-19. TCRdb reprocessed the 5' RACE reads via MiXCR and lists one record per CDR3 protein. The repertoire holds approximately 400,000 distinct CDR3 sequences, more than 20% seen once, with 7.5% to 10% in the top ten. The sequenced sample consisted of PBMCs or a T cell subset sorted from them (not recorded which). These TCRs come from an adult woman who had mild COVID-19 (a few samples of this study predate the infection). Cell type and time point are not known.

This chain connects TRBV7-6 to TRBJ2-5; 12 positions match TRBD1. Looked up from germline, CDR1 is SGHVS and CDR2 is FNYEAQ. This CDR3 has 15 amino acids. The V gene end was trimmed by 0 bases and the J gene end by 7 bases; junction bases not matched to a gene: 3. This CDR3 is CASSLAGQGAGTQYF. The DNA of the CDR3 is TGTGCCAGCAGCTTAGCGGGACAGGGGGCGGGGACCCAGTACTTC.

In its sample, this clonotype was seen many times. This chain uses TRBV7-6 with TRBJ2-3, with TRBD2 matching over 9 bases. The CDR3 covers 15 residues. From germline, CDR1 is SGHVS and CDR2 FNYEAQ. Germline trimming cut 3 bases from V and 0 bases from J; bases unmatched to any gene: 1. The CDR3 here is CASSFTSGSTDTQYF. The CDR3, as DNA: TGTGCCAGCAGCTTCACTAGCGGGAGCACAGATACGCAGTATTTT. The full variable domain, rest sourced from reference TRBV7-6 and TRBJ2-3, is GAGVSQSPRYKVTKRGQDVALRCDPISGHVSLYWYRQALGQGPEFLTYFNYEAQQDKSGLPNDRFSAERPEGSISTLTIQRTEQRDSAMYRCASSFTSGSTDTQYFGPGTRLTVL.

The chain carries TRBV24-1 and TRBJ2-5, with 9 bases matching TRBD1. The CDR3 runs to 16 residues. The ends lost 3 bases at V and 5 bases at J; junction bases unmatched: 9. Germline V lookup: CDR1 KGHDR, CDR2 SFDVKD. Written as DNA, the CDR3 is TGTGCCACCAGTGATCGGGGACAGGGAGGCAAGGAGACCCAGTACTTC. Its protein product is CATSDRGQGGKETQYF.

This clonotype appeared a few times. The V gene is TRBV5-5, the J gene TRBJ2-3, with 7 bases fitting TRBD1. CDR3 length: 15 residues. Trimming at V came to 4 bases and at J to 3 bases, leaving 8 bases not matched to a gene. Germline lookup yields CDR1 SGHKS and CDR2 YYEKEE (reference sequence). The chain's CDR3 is CASSPSGTVTDTQYF. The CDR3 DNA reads TGTGCCAGCAGCCCGTCCGGGACAGTTACAGATACGCAGTATTTT.

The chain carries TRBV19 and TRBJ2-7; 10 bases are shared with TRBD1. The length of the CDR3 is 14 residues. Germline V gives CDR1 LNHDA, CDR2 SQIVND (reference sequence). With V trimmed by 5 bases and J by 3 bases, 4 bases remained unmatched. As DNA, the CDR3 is TGTGCCAGTAGTTTCCGGGACAGGGGCTACGAGCAGTACTTC. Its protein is CASSFRDRGYEQYF.

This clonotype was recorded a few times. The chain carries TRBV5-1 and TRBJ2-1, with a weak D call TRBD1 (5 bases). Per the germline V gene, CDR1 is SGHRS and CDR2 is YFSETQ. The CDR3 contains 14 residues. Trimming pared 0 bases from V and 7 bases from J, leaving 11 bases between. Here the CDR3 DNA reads TGCGCCAGCAGCTTGGAGGCAGGGAATAATGAGCAGTTCTTC. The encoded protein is CASSLEAGNNEQFF. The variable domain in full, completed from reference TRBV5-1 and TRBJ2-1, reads KAGVTQTPRYLIKTRGQQVTLSCSPISGHRSVSWYQQTPGQGLQFLFEYFSETQRNKGNFPGRFSGRQFSNSRSEMNVSTLELGDSALYLCASSLEAGNNEQFFGPGTRLTVL.

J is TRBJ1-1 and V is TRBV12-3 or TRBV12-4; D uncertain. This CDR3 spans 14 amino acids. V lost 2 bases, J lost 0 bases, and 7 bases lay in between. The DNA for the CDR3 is TGTGCCAGCAGTTTACGAAACATGAACACTGAAGCTTTCTTT. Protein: CASSLRNMNTEAFF.

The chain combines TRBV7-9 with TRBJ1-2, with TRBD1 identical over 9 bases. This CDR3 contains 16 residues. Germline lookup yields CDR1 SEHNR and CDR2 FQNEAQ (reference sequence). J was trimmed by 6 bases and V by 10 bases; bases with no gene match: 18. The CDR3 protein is CATPTGTGTFWHGYTF. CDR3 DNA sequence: TGTGCCACACCAACCGGGACAGGGACCTTTTGGCATGGCTACACCTTC.

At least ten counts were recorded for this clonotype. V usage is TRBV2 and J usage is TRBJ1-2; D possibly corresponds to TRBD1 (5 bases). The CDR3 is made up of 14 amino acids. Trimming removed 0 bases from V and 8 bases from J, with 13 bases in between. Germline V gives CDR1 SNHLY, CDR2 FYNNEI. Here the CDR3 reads CASSEALQGRGYTF. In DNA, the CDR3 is TGTGCCAGCAGTGAAGCGCTTCAGGGACGGGGCTACACCTTC.